The entry that follows covers one TCR beta chain sequence. This sample stems from a study of blood T cell repertoires in COVID-19. Background on the study: The United States, Italy and Spain were the sources of the acute and convalescent COVID-19 samples. T cells, B-cell-depleted T cells, or PBMCs provided the cDNA or gDNA that served as material.

Some clones are missing from TCRdb's copy, which holds only in-frame ones; the method was immunoSEQ multiplex PCR. The sample has a few hundred thousand clones; around nine tenths are singletons. The CDR3 contains 16 residues. CDR1 and CDR2 from the germline V gene are KGHSH and LQKENI. The V gene end was trimmed by 6 bases and the J gene end by 7 bases; junction bases not matched to a gene: 10. This study enrolled people aged 18 to 89 from about two dozen US geographic areas. Cohorts were determined from participant-reported clinical history. This TCR derives from a woman aged 50 to 60 who had recovered from COVID-19. The sequenced sample consisted of PBMCs or T cells enriched from blood (not recorded which). The chain carries TRBV18 and TRBJ2-3; 13 nucleotides align to TRBD2. CDR3 nucleotide sequence: TGTGCCAGCTCGCGGACTAGCGGGGGCCCCATGAATACGCAGTATTTT. It translates to CASSRTSGGPMNTQYF. The whole variable domain, filled in from reference TRBV18 and TRBJ2-3, reads NAGVMQNPRHLVRRRGQEARLRCSPMKGHSHVYWYRQLPEEGLKFMVYLQKENIIDESGMPKERFSAEFPKEGPSILRIQQVVRGDSAAYFCASSRTSGGPMNTQYFGPGTRLTVL.